Presented here are 14 T cell receptor beta chains from one specimen sequenced in a study of control samples from healthy donors and cancer patients. The repertoire was sequenced with immunoSEQ multiplex PCR; TCRdb's copy has only in-frame clones and lacks some. The sample lists some 79,000 clones, about 90% seen once, with under 4.5% in the top ten. What was sequenced was blood. These receptors came from a woman between 45 and 65 years old in good health.

This chain links TRBV24-1 with TRBJ1-2; D gene ambiguous. The CDR3 covers 11 residues. Trimming cost V 3 bases and J 3 bases, with 1 base left between them. Per the germline V gene, CDR1 is KGHDR and CDR2 is SFDVKD. CDR3 protein: CATSDHYGYTF. In DNA, the CDR3 is TGTGCCACCAGTGATCACTATGGCTACACCTTC.

The chain combines TRBV7-2 with TRBJ2-1; the match to TRBD2 covers 9 bases. The CDR3 sequence is 16 residues long. J gave up 4 bases and V 2 bases, and 6 bases lay outside the gene matches. Germline CDR1 reads SGHTA; CDR2 reads FQGNSA. The CDR3 spells CASSLWREGQYNEQFF. The CDR3 DNA sequence: TGTGCCAGCAGCTTATGGCGGGAGGGCCAGTACAATGAGCAGTTCTTC.

V gene TRBV19 combines with J gene TRBJ2-7, with 7 bases identical to TRBD1. The CDR3 is made up of 14 amino acids. The ends lost 1 base at V and 2 bases at J; junction bases unmatched: 2. Looked up from germline, CDR1 is LNHDA and CDR2 is SQIVND (reference sequence). CDR3 DNA sequence: TGTGCCAGTAGTATAGCACAGGGGACCTACGAGCAGTACTTC. Protein: CASSIAQGTYEQYF.

The rearrangement joins TRBV7-9 to TRBJ2-7; maybe TRBD1 (6 bases). The V and J ends lost 5 bases and 6 bases respectively, with 14 bases between them. The CDR3 has 13 amino acids. Germline CDR1 and CDR2: SEHNR and FQNEAQ (reference sequence). CDR3 loop: CASSRDTTGEQYF. Written as DNA, the CDR3 is TGTGCCAGCAGCCGGGACACCACCGGCGAGCAGTACTTC. Looking up the rest from reference TRBV7-9 and TRBJ2-7 gives the full variable domain: DTGVSQNPRHKITKRGQNVTFRCDPISEHNRLYWYRQTLGQGPEFLTYFQNEAQLEKSRLLSDRFSAERPKGSFSTLEIQRTEQGDSAMYLCASSRDTTGEQYFGPGTRLTVT.

This CDR3 is CASSPWTEGYTF. DNA for the CDR3: TGTGCCAGCAGTCCGTGGACGGAGGGCTACACCTTC. The chain links TRBV6-5 to TRBJ1-2; no firm D call. The V gene's germline CDR1 is MNHEY and CDR2 SVGAGI. V dropped 5 bases and J dropped 8 bases, with 12 bases sitting between them. There are 12 residues in the CDR3.

This clone came up once. The chain carries TRBV27 and TRBJ1-1; D gene ambiguous. Between the trimmed V and J ends, which lost 6 bases and 4 bases, there was a span of 15 bases. Germline V gives CDR1 MNHEY, CDR2 SMNVEV (reference sequence). The CDR3 contains 14 residues. CDR3 amino acids: CASRATWMGTEAFF. The CDR3 DNA is TGTGCCAGCAGAGCTACATGGATGGGCACTGAAGCTTTCTTT.

The chain links TRBV6-6 to TRBJ1-5, with TRBD1 matching over 8 bases. This CDR3 region has 17 residues. CDR1 is MNHNY and CDR2 is SVGAGI in the germline V gene (reference sequence). Losses at the gene ends were 5 bases for V and 1 base for J; bases not matched to a gene: 10. The CDR3 here is CASSQTQGARSNQPQHF. The CDR3, as DNA: TGTGCCAGCAGTCAAACCCAGGGGGCGAGGAGCAATCAGCCCCAGCATTTT.

The chain joins TRBV2 to TRBJ2-7; unclear D gene. The CDR3 totals 13 residues. V was cut by 3 bases and J by 2 bases, with 8 bases left in between. CDR1 is SNHLY and CDR2 is FYNNEI in the germline V gene. In DNA, the CDR3 is TGTGCCAGCAGTGAGGCGGATACCTACGAGCAGTACTTC. This gives the protein CASSEADTYEQYF.

The chain uses TRBV5-1 and TRBJ2-7; 8 nucleotides agree with TRBD2. The V gene's germline CDR1 is SGHRS and CDR2 YFSETQ. V was pared by 2 bases and J by 6 bases, with 13 bases of the junction left unmatched. The CDR3 loop spans 16 amino acids. CDR3 sequence reads: CASSLYPAGELSEQYF. The CDR3 DNA follows: TGCGCCAGCAGCTTATACCCAGCGGGAGAGCTGAGCGAGCAGTACTTC.

V is TRBV5-4 and J is TRBJ2-5; D call uncertain. Trimming cost V 0 bases and J 0 bases, with 9 bases left between them. The CDR3 consists of 15 residues. Germline-derived CDR1 and CDR2 are SGHNT and YYREEE (reference sequence). The CDR3 DNA follows: TGTGCCAGCAGCTTGGGGAGCCGGTACCAAGAGACCCAGTACTTC. Translated: CASSLGSRYQETQYF. Together with reference TRBV5-4 and TRBJ2-5, the CDR3 gives the full variable domain: ETGVTQSPTHLIKTRGQQVTLRCSSQSGHNTVSWYQQALGQGPQFIFQYYREEENGRGNFPPRFSGLQFPNYSSELNVNALELDDSALYLCASSLGSRYQETQYFGPGTRLLVL.

This chain uses TRBV1 with TRBJ1-4; the D call in the table, TRBD1, was not verified against the DNA. TRBV1 is a known pseudogene. This CDR3 contains 14 residues. The chain's CDR3 is CTSSLSSAGEKLFF. The CDR3 coding sequence is TGCACCAGCAGCCTATCGAGCGCAGGGGAAAAACTGTTTTTT.

J is TRBJ1-2 and V is TRBV28; the D is unclear. Per germline, CDR1 MDHEN and CDR2 SYDVKM. This CDR3 has 15 residues. V gave up 6 bases and J gave up 0 bases, with 14 bases separating them. The CDR3 is CASSSSGGANYGYTF. CDR3 nucleotide sequence: TGTGCCAGCAGCTCTTCAGGTGGAGCTAACTATGGCTACACCTTC.

The CDR3 loop reads CASSIGVGQASRGYGYTF. The CDR3 DNA is TGTGCCAGCAGTATCGGAGTGGGACAGGCCTCCAGAGGGTATGGCTACACCTTC. V and J are TRBV7-2 and TRBJ1-2; 8 nucleotides line up with TRBD1. Germline CDR1 reads SGHTA; CDR2 reads FQGNSA. This CDR3 comprises 18 residues. J lost 5 bases, V lost 6 bases, and 20 bases had no gene match.

The chain combines TRBV7-3 with TRBJ2-5; 11 bases are a match to TRBD2. The CDR3 is made up of 17 amino acids. Germline V gene sequence: CDR1 SGHTA, CDR2 FQGTGA. The junction had 12 bases not matched to a gene; V was cut back by 5 bases and J by 4 bases. The CDR3 is CASSQGGLAAGGETQYF. For the CDR3, the DNA is TGTGCCAGCAGCCAAGGGGGACTAGCGGCTGGGGGAGAGACCCAGTACTTC.